This T cell receptor (beta chain) was identified during a study of cytomegalovirus exposure and HLA in healthy donors. Points from the study as a whole: Later analysis suggested links between common viral pathogens and several top significant clusters. Specificity of a few CMV-associated chains for CMV antigens was verified in vitro.

This CDR3 has 12 residues. Germline V gene sequence: CDR1 SGHVS, CDR2 FQNEAQ. Trimming cost V 1 base and J 7 bases; bases outside gene matches: 1. Of note for this clone: Antigen specificity is unknown.

PCR amplification relied on 60 Vbeta primers (plus 13 Jbeta primers). Only in-frame clones appear in the TCRdb table, and some are missing; sequencing was by immunoSEQ multiplex PCR. The sample has about 150,000 clones; about 80% are singletons. The receptor comes from a man aged 40-50 years in good health and CMV-seropositive. Sequencing was performed on PBMCs. This chain joins TRBV7-8 and TRBJ2-7; 7 nucleotides match TRBD1. The DNA of the CDR3 is TGTGCCAGCAGCTTAGACAGGGGAGAGCAGTACTTC. Encoded protein: CASSLDRGEQYF.